This TCR beta chain is drawn from a study of early T cells in non-severe SARS-CoV-2 infection listed by TCRdb under 2021. As for the study more broadly: Bulk RNA from unsorted whole blood was used for TCR sequencing, so alpha and beta chains could not be paired.

This clonotype was seen ten or more times. Its antigen specificity is not known. Per-base qualities were not stored, and no clone one base away is much larger. To prepare the library, 5' RACE was applied. Sequencing instrument: NextSeq 500. In the TCR library protocol, unique molecular identifiers were attached to individual cDNA molecules to correct for PCR bias and sequencing error. TCR alpha and beta chains were both sequenced, and the abundances of alpha and beta sequences in each sample were closely correlated with each other. The paper's data handling went like this. Decombinator V4 was used to perform V gene, J gene and CDR3 annotation of TCR sequences. Expanded TCRs were defined as changing significantly between any two time points under a Poisson model with p below 0.0001. Abundances of TCRs were expressed as counts per million after normalisation to the total number of TCRs sequenced in each sample. TRAV1-2 paired with TRAJ12, TRAJ20 or TRAJ33 defined MAIT TCRs, while TRAV10 paired with TRAJ18 defined iNKT TCRs. VDJdb, accessed 1 November 2021, was searched for CMV, EBV and SARS-CoV-2 annotated TCRs, excluding TCRs annotated for multiple antigens. TCRdb reanalyzed the raw reads on its own, using fastp at Q25 for trimming and MiXCR for clone calling, and kept in-frame beta chains. Each entry is one CDR3 protein sequence, shown with its most common DNA and genes. In this record, the V and J calls reflect TCRdb's handling and not the investigators' own analysis. Present in this sample are 25,000 to 35,000 distinct CDR3 sequences, under 6% of which were seen just once. The ten most abundant clones make up 5% to 6% of the sample.

Beyond this particular receptor, the publication reports: Matching against VDJdb was skewed toward anti-spike CD8 responses, likely underestimated virus-specific expansions, and missed private and CD4 specificities.

V is cut by 1 base and J by 2 bases, and the space between the germline ends is 17 bases. As encoded in the germline V gene, CDR1 is MNHEY while CDR2 is SVGEGT. The CDR3, from cysteine to phenylalanine, totals 17 residues. The kept DNA is CDR3 alone, 51 bases in frame from the first base. This was a case-control study nested in a cohort of healthcare workers in London, UK, who had nasopharyngeal swab PCR tests and blood samples taken every week. Healthcare workers were recruited during the week of the UK lockdown, between 23 and 31 March 2020, and followed weekly for up to roughly 15 weeks. Material for sequencing was whole blood. The sequence joins TRBV6-2 or TRBV6-3 to TRBJ2-5, with TRBD2 as a weak D call on 5 bases. This receptor was identified in an adult who was a healthcare worker with PCR-confirmed SARS-CoV-2 infection or an uninfected control (not recorded which). The CDR3 reads as follows: CASSYWTDGAGQETQYF. The sequenced DNA is TGTGCCAGCAGTTACTGGACCGACGGTGCGGGTCAAGAGACCCAGTACTTC.